Below are 6 T cell receptor beta chains sequenced from a single sample in a study of OX40 agonist ivuxolimab in advanced cancers. TCRdb's copy holds only in-frame clones and misses some; the assay was immunoSEQ multiplex PCR. The table shows some 42,000 clones, with approximately 75% occurring only once. Sequencing used CD4+ or CD8+ T cells sorted from blood, obtained in a trial of the OX40 agonist ivuxolimab. The receptors derive from an adult with an advanced solid tumor such as melanoma, head and neck, liver or kidney cancer.

In this sample, this clone turned up once. The chain joins TRBV9 to TRBJ2-1, with D tentatively TRBD1 (5 bases). CDR3 length: 13 amino acids. Trimming stripped 0 bases from V and 7 bases from J, with 8 bases between. The V gene's germline CDR1 is SGDLS and CDR2 YYNGEE. CDR3 region: CASSVVSGNEQFF. The CDR3 nucleotides are TGTGCCAGCAGCGTAGTTTCAGGGAATGAGCAGTTCTTC.

This clone was seen a single time. The chain uses TRBV6-4 and TRBJ1-1; D is possibly TRBD1 (6 bases). The germline CDR1 and CDR2 sequences are MRHNA and SNTAGT. CDR3 length: 11 amino acids. The ends were cut back, 6 bases at V and 11 bases at J, with 13 bases in the middle. The CDR3 DNA sequence: TGTGCCAGCAGGGAGGGGGACAAGGCTTTCTTT. Encoded protein: CASREGDKAFF.

This chain links TRBV28 with TRBJ2-3; D not resolved. From germline, CDR1 is MDHEN and CDR2 SYDVKM. This CDR3 region has 11 residues. Trimming cost V 3 bases and J 2 bases, with 0 bases left between them. CDR3 region: CASSFTDTQYF. CDR3 sequence (DNA): TGTGCCAGCAGTTTCACAGATACGCAGTATTTT.

The J gene is TRBJ1-2, the V gene TRBV5-1; D might be TRBD1 (5 bases). The CDR3 loop spans 15 amino acids. V dropped 1 base and J dropped 2 bases, with 12 bases sitting between them. Germline CDR1 and CDR2: SGHRS and YFSETQ. CDR3 coding DNA: TGCGCCAGCAGCTTGAATAGTCAGGGAAACTATGGCTACACCTTC. Protein product: CASSLNSQGNYGYTF.

The chain couples TRBV5-1 to TRBJ2-6; D uncertain. The V gene's germline CDR1 is SGHRS and CDR2 YFSETQ. Trimming removed 1 base at V and 0 bases at J, with 2 bases between. CDR3 length: 14 residues. The CDR3 region is CASSLSSGANVLTF. CDR3 sequence (DNA): TGCGCCAGCAGCTTGAGCTCTGGGGCCAACGTCCTGACTTTC.

This chain joins TRBV11-3 and TRBJ2-1; no clear D. This CDR3 is 11 amino acids long. V was trimmed by 8 bases and J by 9 bases, leaving 11 bases between them. The V gene's germline CDR1 is SGHNT and CDR2 YENEEA. DNA for the CDR3: TGTGCCAGCCGTGAAAATGGTGAGCAGTTCTTC. This encodes CASRENGEQFF.